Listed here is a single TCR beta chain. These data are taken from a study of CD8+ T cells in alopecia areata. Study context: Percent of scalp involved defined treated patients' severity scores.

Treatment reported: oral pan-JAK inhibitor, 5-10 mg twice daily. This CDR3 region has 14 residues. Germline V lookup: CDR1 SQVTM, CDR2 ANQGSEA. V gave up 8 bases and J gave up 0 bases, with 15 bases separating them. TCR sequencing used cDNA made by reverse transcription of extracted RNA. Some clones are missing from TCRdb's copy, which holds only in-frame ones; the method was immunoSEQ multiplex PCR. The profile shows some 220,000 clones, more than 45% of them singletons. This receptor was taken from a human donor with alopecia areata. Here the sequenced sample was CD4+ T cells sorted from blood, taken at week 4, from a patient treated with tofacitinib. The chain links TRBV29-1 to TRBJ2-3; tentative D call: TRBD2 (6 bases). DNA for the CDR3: TGCAGCTCGAATTCGGGGGAAAGCACAGATACGCAGTATTTT. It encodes CSSNSGESTDTQYF.